A single sample gave rise to the 15 T cell receptor beta chains below, sequenced in a study of neurological immune-mediated disorders. One entry per CDR3 protein results from TCRdb running MiXCR on the 5' RACE reads. The sample lists tens of thousands of distinct CDR3 sequences, approximately 13% occurring once. Time point specified: technical triplicate 1. The sample taken for sequencing was CD4+ T cells from blood. These receptors originate from a female donor with HTLV-1-associated myelopathy (HAM/TSP).

This clonotype was observed at least ten times. This chain links TRBV5-1 with TRBJ1-1, with no clear D. The CDR3 length is 16 residues. Germline CDR1 is SGHRS and CDR2 is YFSETQ. V was pared by 6 bases and J by 5 bases, with 23 bases between. Here the CDR3 reads CASNPNIRREGTEAFF. The CDR3 DNA sequence: TGCGCCAGCAACCCAAACATAAGGAGAGAGGGAACTGAAGCTTTCTTT.

As regards this clonotype: Compared with germline, one end of the junction differs, possibly owing to a read error. As DNA, the CDR3 is TGTGCCAGCAGCCTAGCCAGGACAATTCCAGGGGAGCTGTTTTTT. This gives the protein CASSLARTIPGELFF. The chain has TRBV7-9 and TRBJ2-2; D might be TRBD1 or TRBD2, each matching 5 bases. CDR1 is SEHNR and CDR2 is FQNEAQ in the germline V gene (reference sequence). There are 15 residues in the CDR3.

The table lists this clonotype with many counts. The chain joins TRBV20-1 to TRBJ2-3; TRBD2 agrees at 10 bases. V lost 6 bases, J lost 1 base, and 7 bases stayed unmatched. In germline, CDR1 is DFQATT, CDR2 SNEGSKA (reference sequence). The CDR3 has 15 residues. CDR3: CSAPQREGRTDTQYF. The CDR3 nucleotides read TGCAGTGCCCCCCAGCGGGAGGGCCGCACAGATACGCAGTATTTT.

At least ten counts were recorded for this clonotype. The rearrangement links TRBV12-3 or TRBV12-4 to TRBJ1-1, with 9 bases fitting TRBD1. J lost 6 bases, V lost 4 bases, and 6 bases had no gene match. The CDR3 contains 14 residues. This chain's CDR3 is CASSSRDRVPEAFF. CDR3 sequence (DNA): TGTGCCAGCAGTTCCCGGGACAGGGTGCCTGAAGCTTTCTTT.

In this sample, this clonotype turned up many times. This sequence joins TRBV6-5 and TRBJ2-3; D is possibly TRBD2 (6 bases). Per the germline V gene, CDR1 is MNHEY and CDR2 is SVGAGI. The CDR3 is made up of 14 amino acids. V was trimmed by 6 bases and J by 3 bases, leaving 13 bases between them. The CDR3 loop reads CASRKLAQTDTQYF. The CDR3 DNA reads as TGTGCCAGCAGGAAACTAGCTCAGACAGATACGCAGTATTTT.

This clonotype was seen many times. The CDR3 loop reads CASTEEQGARSYEQYF. The CDR3 DNA reads as TGTGCCAGCACCGAGGAACAGGGGGCCAGATCCTACGAGCAGTACTTC. The chain carries TRBV4-2 and TRBJ2-7; 9 bases line up with TRBD1. The V gene's germline CDR1 is LGHNA and CDR2 YNFKEQ. This CDR3 has 16 amino acids. With 7 bases clipped from V and 1 base from J, the junction kept 11 bases outside the gene matches.

This clonotype came up many times. The chain carries TRBV20-1 and TRBJ2-1; D might be TRBD2 (5 bases). CDR3 length equals 11 residues. The V and J ends lost 5 bases and 8 bases respectively, with 10 bases between them. Germline CDR1 DFQATT, CDR2 SNEGSKA (reference sequence). The CDR3 sequence is CSAWERYEQFF. The CDR3 DNA reads TGCAGTGCTTGGGAGCGATATGAGCAGTTCTTC.

The table lists this clonotype with many counts. The chain joins TRBV27 to TRBJ1-2; TRBD1 matches at 7 bases. Germline V lookup: CDR1 MNHEY, CDR2 SMNVEV (reference sequence). V shed 0 bases and J 7 bases; nucleotides not matched to a gene: 5. This CDR3 has 14 residues. The CDR3 loop reads CASSLSRGRSGYTF. CDR3 in DNA: TGTGCCAGCAGTTTATCAAGGGGGCGCAGTGGCTACACCTTC.

There are many counts of this clonotype. The chain carries TRBV12-3 or TRBV12-4 and TRBJ2-7; D may be TRBD1 (6 bases). There are 15 residues in the CDR3. Trimming took off 9 bases at V and 0 bases at J, with 18 bases between the two ends. The CDR3 DNA reads as TGTGCCAGTCGTAGGGGTGGGGGCCACTCCTACGAGCAGTACTTC. Residues: CASRRGGGHSYEQYF.

CDR3 protein: CASSPRGNSYEQYF. The CDR3 DNA reads as TGTGCCAGCAGCCCAAGGGGGAACTCCTACGAGCAGTACTTC. The chain joins TRBV9 to TRBJ2-7; D is possibly TRBD1 (6 bases). CDR1 and CDR2 from the germline V gene are SGDLS and YYNGEE. The V gene lost 4 bases and the J gene lost 0 bases, with 11 bases spanning the gap. CDR3 size: 14 residues.

This clonotype has at least ten counts. A much larger clonotype is one base distant, so this may be a read error. CDR3 in DNA: TGTGCCAGCAGCCACCAGCTGGTTTTAGATACGCAGTATTTT. It codes for CASSHQLVLDTQYF. This chain connects TRBV7-9 to TRBJ2-3; D is uncertain. Deletions cut 5 bases from V and 5 bases from J, with 14 bases between. CDR3 length: 14 amino acids. Per germline, CDR1 SEHNR and CDR2 FQNEAQ (reference sequence).

This clonotype was observed at least ten times. The chain has TRBV27 and TRBJ2-7; D might be TRBD1 (6 bases). CDR3 length equals 17 residues. Trimming shortened V by 6 bases and J by 1 base, and 22 bases separated the two germline ends. Germline V gene lookup returns CDR1 MNHEY and CDR2 SMNVEV (reference sequence). The CDR3 region is CASSPQPRGRRSYEQYF. The DNA for the CDR3 is TGTGCCAGCAGCCCTCAGCCCAGGGGCCGCCGGTCCTACGAGCAGTACTTC.

The J gene is TRBJ2-5, the V gene TRBV5-1; D might be TRBD2 (6 bases). Trimming removed 4 bases from V and 3 bases from J, with 10 bases in between. CDR3 length equals 13 residues. Per the germline V gene, CDR1 is SGHRS and CDR2 is YFSETQ. The CDR3 DNA reads TGCGCCAGCAGCAGGGCGGGGAAAGAGACCCAGTACTTC. Translating it yields CASSRAGKETQYF.

This clonotype was seen ten or more times. The chain recombines TRBV7-9 with TRBJ2-1; D is perhaps TRBD2 (5 bases). Germline V gene sequence: CDR1 SEHNR, CDR2 FQNEAQ (reference sequence). V lost 6 bases, J lost 8 bases, and 8 bases lay in between. This CDR3 is built from 11 residues. The chain's CDR3 is CASREVDEQFF. The CDR3 DNA sequence: TGTGCCAGCAGGGAGGTTGATGAGCAGTTCTTC.

This clonotype has ten or more counts. The rearrangement joins TRBV7-3 to TRBJ2-1; unclear D gene. The V end was cut by 5 bases, the J end by 5 bases, with 10 bases between. Germline CDR1 reads SGHTA; CDR2 reads FQGTGA. The CDR3 runs to 13 residues. The CDR3 protein is CASSAHRDNEQFF. In nucleotides, the CDR3 is TGTGCCAGCAGCGCCCACCGGGACAATGAGCAGTTCTTC.